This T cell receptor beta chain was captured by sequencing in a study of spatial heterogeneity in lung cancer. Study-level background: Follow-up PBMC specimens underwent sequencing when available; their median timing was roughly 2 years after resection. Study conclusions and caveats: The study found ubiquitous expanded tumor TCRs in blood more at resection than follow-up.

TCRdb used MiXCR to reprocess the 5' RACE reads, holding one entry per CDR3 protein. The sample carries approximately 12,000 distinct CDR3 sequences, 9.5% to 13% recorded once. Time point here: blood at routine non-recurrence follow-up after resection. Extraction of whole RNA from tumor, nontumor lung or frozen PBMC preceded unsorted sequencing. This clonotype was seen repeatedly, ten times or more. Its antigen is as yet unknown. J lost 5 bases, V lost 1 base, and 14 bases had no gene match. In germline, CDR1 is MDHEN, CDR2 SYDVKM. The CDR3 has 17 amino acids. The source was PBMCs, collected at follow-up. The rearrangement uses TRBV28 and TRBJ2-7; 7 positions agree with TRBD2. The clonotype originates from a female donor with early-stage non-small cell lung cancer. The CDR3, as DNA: TGTGCCAGCAGTTTATCTGGGCTGGCGGGAGTAGGAGACGAGCAGTACTTC. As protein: CASSLSGLAGVGDEQYF.